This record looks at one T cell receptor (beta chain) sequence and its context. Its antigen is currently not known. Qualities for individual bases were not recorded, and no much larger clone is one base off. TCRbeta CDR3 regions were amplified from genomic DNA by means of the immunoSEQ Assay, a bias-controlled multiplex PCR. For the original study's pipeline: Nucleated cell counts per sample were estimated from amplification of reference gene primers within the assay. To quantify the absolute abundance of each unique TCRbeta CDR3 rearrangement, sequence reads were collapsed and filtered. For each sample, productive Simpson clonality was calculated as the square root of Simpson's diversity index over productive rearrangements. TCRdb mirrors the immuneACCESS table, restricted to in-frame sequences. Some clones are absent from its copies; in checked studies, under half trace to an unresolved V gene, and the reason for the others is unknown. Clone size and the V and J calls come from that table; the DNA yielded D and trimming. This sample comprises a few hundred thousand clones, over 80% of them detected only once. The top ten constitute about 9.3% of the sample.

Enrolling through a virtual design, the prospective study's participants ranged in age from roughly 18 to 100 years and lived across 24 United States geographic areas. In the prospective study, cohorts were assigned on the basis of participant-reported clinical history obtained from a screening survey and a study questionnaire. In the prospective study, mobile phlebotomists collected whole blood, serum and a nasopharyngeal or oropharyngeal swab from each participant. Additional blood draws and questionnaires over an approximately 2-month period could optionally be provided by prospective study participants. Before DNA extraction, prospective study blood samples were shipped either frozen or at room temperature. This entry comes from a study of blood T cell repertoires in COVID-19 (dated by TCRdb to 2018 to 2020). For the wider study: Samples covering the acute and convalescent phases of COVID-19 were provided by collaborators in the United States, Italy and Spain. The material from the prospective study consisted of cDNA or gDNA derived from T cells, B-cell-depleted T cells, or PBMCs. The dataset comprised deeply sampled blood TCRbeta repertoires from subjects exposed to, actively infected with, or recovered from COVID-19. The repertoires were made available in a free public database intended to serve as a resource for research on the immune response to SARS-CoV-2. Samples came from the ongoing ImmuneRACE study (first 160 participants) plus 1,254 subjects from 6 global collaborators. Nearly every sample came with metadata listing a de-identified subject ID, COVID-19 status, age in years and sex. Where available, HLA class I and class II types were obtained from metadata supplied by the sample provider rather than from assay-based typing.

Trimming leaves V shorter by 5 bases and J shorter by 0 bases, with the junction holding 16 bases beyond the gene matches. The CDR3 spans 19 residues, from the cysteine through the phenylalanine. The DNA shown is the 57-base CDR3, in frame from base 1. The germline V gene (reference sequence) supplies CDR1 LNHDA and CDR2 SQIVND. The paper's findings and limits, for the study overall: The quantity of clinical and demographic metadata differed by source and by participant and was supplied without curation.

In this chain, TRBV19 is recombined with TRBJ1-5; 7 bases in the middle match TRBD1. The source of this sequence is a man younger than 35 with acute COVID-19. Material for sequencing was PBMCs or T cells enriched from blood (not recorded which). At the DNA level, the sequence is TGTGCCAGTAGTCCCCGGGACAGAAACTCACTTAATAGCAATCAGCCCCAGCATTTT. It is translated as CASSPRDRNSLNSNQPQHF.